These 16 T cell receptor beta chains were all obtained from the same sample, sequenced in a study of identical twins. TCRdb analysed the 5' RACE reads with MiXCR anew, one entry per CDR3 protein. The table shows some 900,000 distinct CDR3 sequences, with 9% to 15% occurring only once. The sample was also reused in another study, on yellow fever vaccine responses in identical twins.

Sequencing was done on a sample of PBMCs. These receptors were taken from a woman between 18 and 29 years old in good health.

This clonotype was seen only a few times. The chain couples TRBV27 to TRBJ2-1, with 7 bases lining up with TRBD1. The CDR3 is made up of 16 amino acids. With V trimmed by 8 bases and J by 5 bases, 15 bases remained unmatched. The germline gives CDR1 MNHEY, CDR2 SMNVEV (reference sequence). The CDR3 nucleotides read TGTGCCAGCGAAAACTACCGCCCAGGGGGAGACAATGAGCAGTTCTTC. Its translation: CASENYRPGGDNEQFF.

In its sample, this clonotype was seen many times. The rearrangement joins TRBV18 to TRBJ2-1, with D perhaps given as TRBD1 or TRBD2 (6 bases each). The V end was cut by 8 bases, the J end by 7 bases, with 15 bases between. Per germline, CDR1 KGHSH and CDR2 LQKENI. CDR3 length: 13 residues. The CDR3 region is CASSPLGGNEQFF. For the CDR3, the DNA is TGTGCCAGCAGCCCATTAGGGGGGAATGAGCAGTTCTTC.

This clonotype has ten or more counts. The chain links TRBV25-1 to TRBJ2-3, with D tentatively TRBD2 (6 bases). The CDR3 sequence is 14 residues long. CDR1 MGHDK and CDR2 SYGVNS come from the germline V gene. The germline V and J ends were trimmed by 4 bases and 6 bases, with 14 bases remaining between them. The CDR3 is CASSGPRGSDTQYF. CDR3 bases: TGTGCCAGCAGTGGCCCGCGGGGTAGCGATACGCAGTATTTT.

V is TRBV28 and J is TRBJ2-6, with 7 bases identical to TRBD1. The V segment lost 6 bases and the J segment 2 bases; nucleotides outside the gene matches: 4. CDR1 and CDR2 from the germline V gene are MDHEN and SYDVKM. The CDR3 is 15 amino acids. In DNA, the CDR3 is TGTGCCAGCAGGGACCAGGGGGCTGGGGCCAACGTCCTGACTTTC. Protein product: CASRDQGAGANVLTF.

This sequence joins TRBV28 and TRBJ2-5, with TRBD1 identical over 7 bases. CDR3 length equals 14 residues. V lost 8 bases to trimming and J lost 0 bases; unmatched junction nucleotides: 6. Looked up from germline, CDR1 is MDHEN and CDR2 is SYDVKM. CDR3 sequence (DNA): TGTGCCAGCCGACCGGGGACAGACCAAGAGACCCAGTACTTC. Amino acid sequence: CASRPGTDQETQYF.

The rearrangement joins TRBV5-1 to TRBJ2-7; 12 bases agree with TRBD1. This CDR3 comprises 15 residues. V gave up 0 bases and J gave up 7 bases; unmatched junction bases: 5. Germline assignment: CDR1 SGHRS and CDR2 YFSETQ. The CDR3 spells CASSLGGQGAWEQYF. The CDR3, as DNA: TGCGCCAGCAGCTTGGGGGGACAGGGGGCGTGGGAGCAGTACTTC.

This clonotype appeared a few times. The rearrangement uses TRBV6-5 and TRBJ2-3; D possibly corresponds to TRBD1 (6 bases). The CDR3 is made up of 15 amino acids. Per the germline V gene, CDR1 is MNHEY and CDR2 is SVGAGI. Trimming removed 0 bases at V and 3 bases at J, with 10 bases between. The CDR3 loop reads CASSYSGQPTDTQYF. CDR3 coding DNA: TGTGCCAGCAGTTACTCCGGACAGCCTACAGATACGCAGTATTTT.

The genes are TRBV15 and TRBJ1-2, with a weak D call TRBD1 (6 bases). This CDR3 spans 13 amino acids. The V gene lost 5 bases and the J gene lost 4 bases, with 11 bases spanning the gap. Germline CDR1 is LNHNV and CDR2 is YYDKDF (reference sequence). CDR3 loop: CATSETGFYGYTF. The DNA for the CDR3 is TGTGCCACCAGCGAAACAGGGTTCTATGGCTACACCTTC.

The rearrangement joins TRBV11-3 to TRBJ2-3; tentative D call: TRBD2 (5 bases). This CDR3 comprises 12 residues. The germline gives CDR1 SGHNT, CDR2 YENEEA. The germline V and J ends were trimmed by 5 bases and 8 bases, with 11 bases remaining between them. CDR3 sequence (DNA): TGTGCCAGCAGCCGGGCACGGGGTACGCAGTATTTT. Translating gives CASSRARGTQYF.

The chain joins TRBV7-2 to TRBJ1-5; no definite D call. Trimming took 6 bases from V and 0 from J, leaving 9 bases between them. The germline V gene encodes CDR1 SGHTA and CDR2 FQGNSA. The CDR3 spans 14 residues. The CDR3 bases are TGTGCCAGCAGAGACGGGTTTAGCAATCAGCCCCAGCATTTT. Encoded protein: CASRDGFSNQPQHF.

This clonotype was found a few times. CDR3 sequence (DNA): TGTGCCAGCAGCCGAACAGGGGGCGAGGGCATTCAGTACTTC. Its protein is CASSRTGGEGIQYF. The gene calls are TRBV3-1 and TRBJ2-4, with TRBD1 identical over 9 bases. V shed 4 bases, J shed 9 bases, and the junction held 7 bases outside the gene matches. Per the germline V gene, CDR1 is LGHDT and CDR2 is YNNKEL (reference sequence). CDR3 length equals 14 residues. Based on the CDR3 plus reference TRBV3-1 and TRBJ2-4, the full variable domain is DTAVSQTPKYLVTQMGNDKSIKCEQNLGHDTMYWYKQDSKKFLKIMFSYNNKELIINETVPNRFSPKSPDKAHLNLHINSLELGDSAVYFCASSRTGGEGIQYFGAGTRLSVL.

The sample holds a few counts of this clonotype. The genes are TRBV12-3 or TRBV12-4 and TRBJ1-4, with D possibly being TRBD1 (5 bases). V was pared by 1 base and J by 8 bases, with 8 bases between. CDR3 size: 13 residues. The CDR3 reads CASSLGGREKLFF. As DNA, the CDR3 is TGTGCCAGCAGTTTAGGGGGCCGCGAAAAACTGTTTTTT.

The chain has TRBV2 and TRBJ2-6; 8 bases line up with TRBD1. V lost 4 bases, J lost 0 bases, and 8 bases stayed unmatched. Looked up from germline, CDR1 is SNHLY and CDR2 is FYNNEI. The CDR3 sequence is 18 residues long. This chain's CDR3 is CASSARGQGSSGANVLTF. The CDR3 region has the DNA TGTGCCAGCAGTGCAAGAGGACAGGGCAGCTCTGGGGCCAACGTCCTGACTTTC.

This chain joins TRBV10-3 and TRBJ1-5, with TRBD1 matching over 7 bases. CDR3 length: 13 residues. Looked up from germline, CDR1 is ENHRY and CDR2 is SYGVKD. V was pared by 8 bases and J by 7 bases, with 8 bases of the junction left unmatched. CDR3 bases: TGTGCCATCGGGACAGCCGCTGGACAGCCCCAGCATTTT. As protein: CAIGTAAGQPQHF.

The chain has TRBV2 and TRBJ2-1; TRBD2 matches at 11 bases. This CDR3 has 16 amino acids. Germline V gene sequence: CDR1 SNHLY, CDR2 FYNNEI. V was pared by 2 bases and J by 9 bases, with 9 bases of the junction left unmatched. The CDR3 protein is CASSEIGSGRGTEQFF. In DNA form, the CDR3 reads TGTGCCAGCAGTGAAATTGGTAGCGGGAGGGGCACTGAGCAGTTCTTC.

This clonotype was seen at least ten times. The chain links TRBV12-3 or TRBV12-4 to TRBJ1-2; no clear D gene. This CDR3 spans 11 amino acids. V lost 3 bases and J lost 4, with 3 bases in between. In DNA, the CDR3 is TGTGCCAGCAGTTTGGCCTATGGCTACACCTTC. Translation gives CASSLAYGYTF.